The 32 T cell receptor beta chains below come from one sample, sequenced in a study of blood T cell repertoires in COVID-19. Measured with immunoSEQ multiplex PCR; TCRdb has only the in-frame clones, and not every one. The data hold approximately 250,000 clones, with 88% observed a single time. Sequences were obtained from PBMCs or T cells enriched from blood (not recorded which). The receptors come from a woman aged 40-49 years with acute COVID-19.

This sequence joins TRBV2 and TRBJ1-2, with D tentatively TRBD1 (6 bases). Trimming cost V 5 bases and J 0 bases, with 22 bases left between them. This CDR3 is built from 18 residues. The germline gives CDR1 SNHLY, CDR2 FYNNEI. In DNA, the CDR3 is TGTGCCAGCAGTCCCCGGGGAATAGGTAGGACAGCTAACTATGGCTACACCTTC. Protein: CASSPRGIGRTANYGYTF.

This chain connects TRBV30 to TRBJ2-7; 10 nucleotides line up with TRBD2. The CDR3 is made up of 12 amino acids. Losses at the gene ends were 7 bases for V and 7 bases for J; bases not matched to a gene: 7. The germline gives CDR1 GTSNPN, CDR2 SVGIG (reference sequence). CDR3 loop: CALAGGTVEQYF. The CDR3, as DNA: TGTGCCTTAGCGGGAGGTACAGTAGAGCAGTACTTC.

The V gene is TRBV28, the J gene TRBJ2-7; 8 positions match TRBD2. Per the germline V gene, CDR1 is MDHEN and CDR2 is SYDVKM. The J segment lost 1 base and the V segment lost 8 bases, leaving 7 bases of the junction unmatched. This CDR3 is built from 14 residues. The CDR3 protein is CASSFGGVSYEQYF. The CDR3 DNA reads as TGTGCCAGCTCCTTCGGGGGGGTGTCCTACGAGCAGTACTTC.

This clone is a singleton in its sample. V is TRBV6-4 and J is TRBJ2-1, with 9 bases identical to TRBD2. Per germline, CDR1 MRHNA and CDR2 SNTAGT. This CDR3 is built from 15 residues. The V and J ends lost 4 bases and 6 bases, in that order; junction bases with no gene match: 7. CDR3 region: CASSVLAGMGNEQFF. For the CDR3, the DNA is TGTGCCAGCAGTGTGCTAGCGGGAATGGGCAATGAGCAGTTCTTC.

This sequence joins TRBV7-2 and TRBJ1-2; TRBD1 aligns across 7 bases. The CDR3 consists of 15 residues. Germline V gene sequence: CDR1 SGHTA, CDR2 FQGNSA. J was trimmed by 2 bases and V by 5 bases; bases with no gene match: 8. The CDR3 is CASSTSTGENYGYTF. The CDR3 DNA is TGTGCCAGCAGCACCTCAACAGGGGAGAACTATGGCTACACCTTC.

The chain links TRBV4-3 to TRBJ2-1; a possible D gene is TRBD2 (5 bases). Germline values: CDR1 LGHNA, CDR2 YSLEER. The CDR3 totals 14 residues. V lost 0 bases and J 12 bases, leaving 15 bases between the germline ends. CDR3 sequence reads: CASSQDQWLEGQFF. For the CDR3, the DNA is TGCGCCAGCAGCCAAGATCAGTGGCTAGAGGGGCAGTTCTTC.

This clone has only one observation. The chain combines TRBV28 with TRBJ1-1, with TRBD1 as a possible D gene (5 bases). The length of the CDR3 is 14 residues. V lost 5 bases and J 0 bases, leaving 10 bases between the germline ends. Germline CDR1 is MDHEN and CDR2 is SYDVKM. CDR3 loop: CASSPGNVNTEAFF. CDR3 sequence (DNA): TGTGCCAGCAGTCCAGGGAACGTGAACACTGAAGCTTTCTTT.

The rearrangement links TRBV5-4 to TRBJ2-5; a weak D match, TRBD1 (6 bases). Germline V gene sequence: CDR1 SGHNT, CDR2 YYREEE (reference sequence). The CDR3 consists of 14 residues. V was cut by 0 bases and J by 1 base, with 7 bases left in between. The CDR3 region is CASSLGQVQETQYF. Written as DNA, the CDR3 is TGTGCCAGCAGCTTGGGACAGGTCCAAGAGACCCAGTACTTC.

The chain joins TRBV28 to TRBJ2-3; 7 positions agree with TRBD1. Germline loops: CDR1 MDHEN, CDR2 SYDVKM. The CDR3 spans 12 residues. The ends lost 9 bases at V and 1 base at J; junction bases unmatched: 1. The CDR3, as DNA: TGTGCCAGTGACAGGGGCACAGATACGCAGTATTTT. Protein product: CASDRGTDTQYF.

The chain's CDR3 is CASSPGDRGHYEQYV. The CDR3 DNA sequence: TGTGCCAGCAGCCCAGGAGACAGGGGGCACTACGAGCAGTACGTC. This rearrangement joins TRBV14 to TRBJ2-7; 10 nucleotides agree with TRBD1. Germline CDR1 is SGHDN and CDR2 is FVKESK. This CDR3 has 15 amino acids. Trimming took 4 bases from V and 3 from J; bases not matched to a gene: 6.

This clone was seen more than once but under ten times. CDR3 in DNA: TGCGCCAGCAGCTTGGGTACAAGTCCGAACACCGGGGAGCTGTTTTTT. Protein sequence: CASSLGTSPNTGELFF. V and J are TRBV5-1 and TRBJ2-2; no firm D call. Germline CDR1 reads SGHRS; CDR2 reads YFSETQ. There are 16 residues in the CDR3. V was pared by 0 bases and J by 0 bases, with 9 bases between.

This rearrangement joins TRBV28 to TRBJ1-3; a weak D match, TRBD1 (5 bases). V lost 10 bases and J lost 3, with 16 bases in between. This CDR3 comprises 14 residues. CDR1 and CDR2 (germline): MDHEN, SYDVKM. The CDR3 is CATLGGGFGNTIYF. The CDR3 nucleotides read TGTGCCACACTCGGGGGAGGATTTGGAAACACCATATATTTT.

The chain has TRBV18 and TRBJ1-2, with 9 nucleotides matching TRBD1. Germline V gives CDR1 KGHSH, CDR2 LQKENI. With V trimmed by 3 bases and J by 4 bases, 9 bases remained unmatched. The CDR3 consists of 16 residues. The CDR3 DNA reads TGTGCCAGCTCACCCTCGGGACAGGGATCAGGCTATGGCTACACCTTC. Its translation is CASSPSGQGSGYGYTF.

This clone has a handful of counts. The chain carries TRBV6-6 and TRBJ1-1, with 7 bases lining up with TRBD1. CDR3 length equals 17 residues. Germline lookup yields CDR1 MNHNY and CDR2 SVGAGI (reference sequence). Trimming removed 5 bases from V and 0 bases from J; junction bases left unmatched: 12. The CDR3 DNA reads as TGTGCCAGCAGTCTACAGCTTTTCGGGACAGTGAACACTGAAGCTTTCTTT. It yields the protein CASSLQLFGTVNTEAFF.

The chain joins TRBV6-5 to TRBJ1-6, with D uncertain. CDR1 and CDR2 (germline): MNHEY, SVGAGI. The CDR3 consists of 14 residues. Trimming cost V 6 bases and J 3 bases, with 9 bases left between them. The CDR3 region is CASRRRDYNSPLHF. DNA for the CDR3: TGTGCCAGCAGAAGGAGGGACTATAATTCACCCCTCCACTTT.

Only one count was recorded for this clone. This chain uses TRBV9 with TRBJ1-3; tentative D call: TRBD1 (6 bases). The CDR3 contains 15 residues. CDR1 is SGDLS, CDR2 YYNGEE, per germline. V lost 4 bases and J 4 bases, leaving 15 bases between the germline ends. The DNA for the CDR3 is TGTGCCAGCAGCCCACCGAGGGGGTTAGGAAACACCATATATTTT. This encodes CASSPPRGLGNTIYF. Supplemented by reference TRBV9 and TRBJ1-3, the full variable domain reads DSGVTQTPKHLITATGQRVTLRCSPRSGDLSVYWYQQSLDQGLQFLIQYYNGEERAKGNILERFSAQQFPDLHSELNLSSLELGDSALYFCASSPPRGLGNTIYFGEGSWLTVV.

The V and J genes are TRBV28 and TRBJ1-1, with a tentative D call TRBD1 (6 bases). The germline V gene encodes CDR1 MDHEN and CDR2 SYDVKM. This CDR3 has 15 residues. The V end was cut by 4 bases, the J end by 4 bases, with 16 bases between. The CDR3 here is CASSWGHSRSTEAFF. The CDR3 region has the DNA TGTGCCAGCAGTTGGGGGCATTCAAGGAGCACTGAAGCTTTCTTT.

V is TRBV15 and J is TRBJ2-1, with unresolved D. Germline CDR1 and CDR2: LNHNV and YYDKDF (reference sequence). V lost 0 bases to trimming and J lost 7 bases, with 13 bases between them. The CDR3 is 15 amino acids. CDR3 in DNA: TGTGCCACCAGCAGAGAATCCACTGCCGCTAATGAGCAGTTCTTC. Its translation: CATSRESTAANEQFF.

This chain links TRBV4-1 with TRBJ2-1; 12 bases line up with TRBD2. This CDR3 has 15 residues. Germline-derived CDR1 and CDR2 are MGHRA and YSYEKL. Trimming cost V 2 bases and J 5 bases; bases outside gene matches: 1. The CDR3 protein is CASSQRLAGDNEQFF. The CDR3 DNA sequence: TGCGCCAGCAGCCAAAGACTAGCGGGAGACAATGAGCAGTTCTTC.

This rearrangement joins TRBV28 to TRBJ2-1; D may be TRBD1 (6 bases). Looked up from germline, CDR1 is MDHEN and CDR2 is SYDVKM. The CDR3 is 15 residues long. The V end was cut by 3 bases, the J end by 7 bases, with 16 bases between. CDR3 nucleotide sequence: TGTGCCAGCAGTTTGACTAACAGGGTGGCGAATGAGCAGTTCTTC. Protein product: CASSLTNRVANEQFF. Full variable domain (outside the CDR3, taken from reference TRBV28 and TRBJ2-1): DVKVTQSSRYLVKRTGEKVFLECVQDMDHENMFWYRQDPGLGLRLIYFSYDVKMKEKGDIPEGYSVSREKKERFSLILESASTNQTSMYLCASSLTNRVANEQFFGPGTRLTVL.

The J gene is TRBJ2-1, the V gene TRBV18, with a weak D call TRBD2 (5 bases). CDR3 length equals 13 residues. CDR1 and CDR2 (germline): KGHSH, LQKENI. Trimming removed 5 bases at V and 7 bases at J, with 12 bases between. The chain's CDR3 is CASSTLEGNEQFF. CDR3 in DNA: TGTGCCAGCTCAACACTTGAGGGAAATGAGCAGTTCTTC.

The V call is TRBV7-9, the J call TRBJ1-2; 12 bases align to TRBD1. V shed 4 bases and J 2 bases; nucleotides not matched to a gene: 8. The germline V gene encodes CDR1 SEHNR and CDR2 FQNEAQ (reference sequence). The CDR3 sequence is 17 residues long. Written as DNA, the CDR3 is TGTGCCAGCAGCTCGTCCCGGGACAGGGGGCCCAACTATGGCTACACCTTC. It yields the protein CASSSSRDRGPNYGYTF.

The V gene is TRBV27, the J gene TRBJ1-1; the D gene is possibly TRBD1 (5 bases). V lost 7 bases and J 1 base, leaving 16 bases between the germline ends. CDR1 is MNHEY and CDR2 is SMNVEV in the germline V gene (reference sequence). The CDR3 consists of 15 residues. The CDR3 here is CASTYNGARNTEAFF. The DNA of the CDR3 is TGTGCCAGCACGTATAATGGGGCGCGGAACACTGAAGCTTTCTTT.

The chain couples TRBV27 to TRBJ1-1; 8 nucleotides line up with TRBD1. The CDR3 spans 15 residues. Losses at the gene ends were 5 bases for V and 1 base for J; bases not matched to a gene: 6. The germline V gene encodes CDR1 MNHEY and CDR2 SMNVEV (reference sequence). The CDR3: CASSPAGTGNTEAFF. The CDR3 DNA follows: TGTGCCAGCAGTCCGGCCGGGACAGGGAACACTGAAGCTTTCTTT.

CDR3 sequence reads: CASGFRQPQHF. DNA for the CDR3: TGTGCTAGTGGTTTTCGTCAGCCCCAGCATTTT. The gene calls are TRBV12-5 and TRBJ1-5, with D uncertain. In germline, CDR1 is LGHNT, CDR2 FRNRAP. This CDR3 spans 11 amino acids. Between the trimmed V and J ends, which lost 3 bases and 6 bases, there was a span of 3 bases.

This clone came up a few times. The rearrangement joins TRBV4-2 to TRBJ2-1; 10 bases are a match to TRBD2. The CDR3 consists of 15 residues. CDR1 LGHNA and CDR2 YNFKEQ come from the germline V gene. The junction had 6 bases not matched to a gene; V was cut back by 1 base and J by 9 bases. The CDR3 region is CASSQGLAGDFEQFF. The CDR3 DNA sequence: TGTGCCAGCAGCCAAGGGCTAGCGGGAGACTTTGAGCAGTTCTTC.

This chain connects TRBV27 to TRBJ2-7; TRBD2 matches 7 bases. The V segment lost 5 bases and the J segment 3 bases; nucleotides outside the gene matches: 7. This CDR3 has 14 amino acids. Germline CDR1 is MNHEY and CDR2 is SMNVEV (reference sequence). Here the CDR3 reads CASSPPAGVYEQYF. In DNA, the CDR3 is TGTGCCAGCAGTCCCCCGGCGGGAGTCTACGAGCAGTACTTC.

The chain recombines TRBV7-9 with TRBJ1-4; tentatively, D is TRBD1 (5 bases). Trimming took 3 bases from V and 4 from J, leaving 15 bases between them. Germline V gene lookup returns CDR1 SEHNR and CDR2 FQNEAQ (reference sequence). CDR3 length equals 16 residues. The CDR3 protein is CASSFPGGPHNEKLFF. CDR3 sequence (DNA): TGTGCCAGCAGCTTCCCGGGGGGACCCCATAATGAAAAACTGTTTTTT. Together with reference TRBV7-9 and TRBJ1-4, the CDR3 gives the full variable domain: DTGVSQNPRHKITKRGQNVTFRCDPISEHNRLYWYRQTLGQGPEFLTYFQNEAQLEKSRLLSDRFSAERPKGSFSTLEIQRTEQGDSAMYLCASSFPGGPHNEKLFFGSGTQLSVL.

J is TRBJ1-1 and V is TRBV29-1; D is undetermined. The V gene lost 7 bases and the J gene lost 10 bases, with 19 bases spanning the gap. The germline gives CDR1 SQVTM, CDR2 ANQGSEA. The CDR3 runs 12 residues. The CDR3: CSAGRETLGAFF. CDR3 bases: TGCAGCGCTGGAAGGGAGACATTAGGAGCTTTCTTT.

The DNA of the CDR3 is TGTGCCAGCAGCTTGGGGGGCAAATCCTACAATGAGCAGTTCTTC. Its protein is CASSLGGKSYNEQFF. The V call is TRBV5-6, the J call TRBJ2-1; D possibly corresponds to TRBD1 (5 bases). CDR1 is SGHDT and CDR2 is YYEEEE in the germline V gene. Trimming removed 0 bases from V and 1 base from J, with 8 bases in between. The CDR3 runs 15 residues.

The chain recombines TRBV18 with TRBJ1-5; perhaps TRBD1 as D (6 bases). Germline CDR1 reads KGHSH; CDR2 reads LQKENI. The CDR3 is made up of 15 amino acids. V lost 3 bases to trimming and J lost 6 bases, with 15 bases between them. The CDR3 loop reads CASSPVGGRGQPQHF. DNA for the CDR3: TGTGCCAGCTCACCGGTCGGGGGGCGAGGTCAGCCCCAGCATTTT.

The chain uses TRBV28 and TRBJ2-1; TRBD2 agrees at 12 bases. CDR1 MDHEN and CDR2 SYDVKM come from the germline V gene. Losses at the gene ends were 5 bases for V and 4 bases for J; bases not matched to a gene: 3. This CDR3 comprises 15 residues. CDR3: CASSRTSGTYNEQFF. In DNA form, the CDR3 reads TGTGCCAGCAGTCGGACTAGCGGGACGTACAATGAGCAGTTCTTC.